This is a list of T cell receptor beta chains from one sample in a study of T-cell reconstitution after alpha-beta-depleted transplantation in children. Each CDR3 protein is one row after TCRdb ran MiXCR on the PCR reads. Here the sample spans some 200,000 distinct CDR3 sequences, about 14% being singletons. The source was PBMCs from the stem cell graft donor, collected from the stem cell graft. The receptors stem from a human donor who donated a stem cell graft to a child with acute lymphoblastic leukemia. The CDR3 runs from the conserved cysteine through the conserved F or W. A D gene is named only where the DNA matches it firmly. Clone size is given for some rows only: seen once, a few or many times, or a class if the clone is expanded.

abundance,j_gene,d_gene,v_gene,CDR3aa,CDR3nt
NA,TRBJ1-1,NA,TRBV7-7,CASSHNRHTEAFF,TGTGCCAGCAGCCATAACAGGCACACTGAAGCTTTCTTT
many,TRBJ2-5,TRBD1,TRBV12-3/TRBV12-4,CASITTGTETQYF,TGTGCCAGCATCACGACAGGGACGGAGACCCAGTACTTC
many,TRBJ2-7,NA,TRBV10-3,CAIRQEVNGEQYF,TGTGCCATTAGGCAGGAGGTTAATGGCGAGCAGTACTTC
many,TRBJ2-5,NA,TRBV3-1,CASSQELEETQYF,TGTGCCAGCAGCCAAGAATTGGAAGAGACCCAGTACTTC
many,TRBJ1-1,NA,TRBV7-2,CASSYGGSTEAFF,TGTGCCAGCAGCTACGGAGGGAGCACTGAAGCTTTCTTT
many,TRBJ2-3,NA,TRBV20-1,CSASDVERGTDTQYF,TGCAGTGCTAGCGATGTGGAACGGGGCACAGATACGCAGTATTTT
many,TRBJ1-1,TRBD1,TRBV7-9,CASSPGGLGGAFF,TGTGCCAGCAGCCCAGGGGGGCTCGGCGGGGCTTTCTTT
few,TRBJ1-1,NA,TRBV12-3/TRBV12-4,CASSPIGAAGAFF,TGTGCCAGCAGCCCAATTGGGGCGGCGGGCGCTTTCTTT
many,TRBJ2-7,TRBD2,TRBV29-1,CSVDSRREGAYEQYF,TGCAGCGTTGATTCCCGTCGGGAGGGGGCCTACGAGCAGTACTTC
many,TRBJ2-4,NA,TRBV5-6,CASSLALGNIQYF,TGTGCCAGCAGCTTGGCCCTGGGAAACATTCAGTACTTC